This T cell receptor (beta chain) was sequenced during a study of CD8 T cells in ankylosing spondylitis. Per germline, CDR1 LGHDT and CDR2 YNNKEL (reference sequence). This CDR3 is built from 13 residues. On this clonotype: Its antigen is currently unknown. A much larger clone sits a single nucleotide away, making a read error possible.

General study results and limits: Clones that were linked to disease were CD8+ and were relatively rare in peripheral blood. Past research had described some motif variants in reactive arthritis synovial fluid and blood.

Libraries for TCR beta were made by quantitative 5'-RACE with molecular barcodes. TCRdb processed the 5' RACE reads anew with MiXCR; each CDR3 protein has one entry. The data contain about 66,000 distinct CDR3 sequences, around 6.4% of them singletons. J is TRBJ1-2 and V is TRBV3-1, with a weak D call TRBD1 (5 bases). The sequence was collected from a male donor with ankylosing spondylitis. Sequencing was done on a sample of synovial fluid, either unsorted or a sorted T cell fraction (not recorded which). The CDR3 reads CASGQDWGTGYTF. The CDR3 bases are TGTGCCAGCGGCCAAGATTGGGGCACTGGCTACACCTTC.